Following are 15 T cell receptor beta chains from one sample sequenced in a study of vaccination effects on CD4 cells after COVID-19. Using viral peptide pools, the ViraFEST assay grew out antigen-specific CD4+ T cells prior to sequencing. With more than 9 days of culture completed, CD4+ T cells were isolated. The vaccine given was either BNT162b2 or mRNA-1273, in two doses. Clones were sequenced by immunoSEQ multiplex PCR, and TCRdb holds only the in-frame ones, with some missing. The repertoire includes some 69,000 clones, 74% of them detected once, and 1.5% to 1.7% sits in the top ten. Their cognate antigens are unknown. This sample comprised CD4+ T cells from PBMCs cultured with HCoV-229E spike peptides, obtained after COVID-19 vaccination. Source of these receptors: a human donor who received a COVID-19 vaccine.

The chain links TRBV24-1 to TRBJ2-2; 8 nucleotides align to TRBD1. CDR3 length: 17 residues. V was clipped by 4 bases and J by 6 bases; unmatched bases: 12. The germline CDR1 and CDR2 sequences are KGHDR and SFDVKD. The CDR3 bases are TGTGCCACCAGTGACCCGGGTACAGGGGGTTGGTCCGGGGAGCTGTTTTTT. Its protein product is CATSDPGTGGWSGELFF.

The V and J genes are TRBV9 and TRBJ2-3, with D unresolved. This CDR3 has 13 amino acids. Trimming took off 0 bases at V and 0 bases at J, with 2 bases between the two ends. Germline CDR1 is SGDLS and CDR2 is YYNGEE. The CDR3 spells CASSVVSTDTQYF. CDR3 in DNA: TGTGCCAGCAGCGTAGTCAGCACAGATACGCAGTATTTT.

The rearrangement links TRBV6-1 to TRBJ1-4, with 8 positions matching TRBD1. The V segment lost 3 bases and the J segment 4 bases; nucleotides outside the gene matches: 1. This CDR3 region has 14 residues. Per germline, CDR1 MNHNS and CDR2 SASEGT. This chain's CDR3 is CASSDRGRNEKLFF. CDR3 DNA: TGTGCCAGCAGTGACAGGGGGCGTAATGAAAAACTGTTTTTT.

The V gene is TRBV5-1, the J gene TRBJ2-1; no firm D call. The CDR3 is 16 amino acids. V was trimmed by 0 bases and J by 0 bases, leaving 10 bases between them. Germline-derived CDR1 and CDR2 are SGHRS and YFSETQ. The CDR3 protein is CASSLGALRSYNEQFF. DNA for the CDR3: TGCGCCAGCAGCTTGGGGGCCCTACGCTCCTACAATGAGCAGTTCTTC.

The chain is built from TRBV5-1 and TRBJ2-2; unclear D gene. The CDR3 is 13 amino acids. The V gene's germline CDR1 is SGHRS and CDR2 YFSETQ. Trimming took 1 base from V and 8 from J, leaving 9 bases between them. The CDR3 sequence: CASSLNRHGELFF. The CDR3, as DNA: TGCGCCAGCAGCTTGAATCGGCATGGGGAGCTGTTTTTT. Complete variable domain (other parts from reference TRBV5-1 and TRBJ2-2): KAGVTQTPRYLIKTRGQQVTLSCSPISGHRSVSWYQQTPGQGLQFLFEYFSETQRNKGNFPGRFSGRQFSNSRSEMNVSTLELGDSALYLCASSLNRHGELFFGEGSRLTVL.

This clone appeared a single time. CDR3 amino acids: CASSLVYRNHTEAFF. The CDR3 coding sequence is TGCGCCAGCAGCTTGGTCTACAGAAACCACACTGAAGCTTTCTTT. This chain joins TRBV5-1 and TRBJ1-1; no reliable D call. The CDR3 has 15 amino acids. Trimming took 0 bases from V and 3 from J, leaving 12 bases between them. Germline V CDR1 and CDR2: SGHRS, YFSETQ.

V is TRBV10-2 and J is TRBJ2-7; D may be TRBD1 (6 bases). Trimming stripped 7 bases from V and 4 bases from J, with 14 bases between. The CDR3 covers 13 residues. The V gene's germline CDR1 is WSHSY and CDR2 SAAADI. In DNA, the CDR3 is TGCGCCAGCACCTCAAGGCAGGGGTACGAGCAGTACGTC. Encoded protein: CASTSRQGYEQYV.

J is TRBJ1-1 and V is TRBV5-5; TRBD1 matches 10 bases. V gave up 4 bases and J gave up 0 bases; unmatched junction bases: 12. This CDR3 has 18 amino acids. The germline CDR1 and CDR2 sequences are SGHKS and YYEKEE (reference sequence). For the CDR3, the DNA is TGTGCCAGCAGCATGGGACAGGGGCGCGGGGGGGTGAACACTGAAGCTTTCTTT. Protein: CASSMGQGRGGVNTEAFF.

The chain is built from TRBV4-3 and TRBJ2-1; perhaps TRBD2 as D (6 bases). With 0 bases removed from V and 10 bases from J, the gap between germline ends came to 13 bases. The V gene's germline CDR1 is LGHNA and CDR2 YSLEER. The CDR3 contains 14 residues. CDR3 sequence: CASSQDRRVSEQFF. The CDR3 DNA reads as TGCGCCAGCAGCCAAGATCGGAGGGTTAGCGAGCAGTTCTTC.

V is TRBV18 and J is TRBJ1-1; the match to TRBD1 covers 8 bases. Trimming took 6 bases from V and 1 from J; bases not matched to a gene: 7. CDR1 is KGHSH and CDR2 is LQKENI in the germline V gene. The CDR3 has 15 amino acids. The CDR3 here is CASSSTGDGNTEAFF. CDR3 DNA: TGTGCCAGCTCGTCGACAGGGGACGGGAACACTGAAGCTTTCTTT.

This sequence joins TRBV12-5 and TRBJ2-5, with D possibly TRBD1 on 5 matching bases. The CDR3 sequence is 16 residues long. From germline, CDR1 is LGHNT and CDR2 FRNRAP. V dropped 5 bases and J dropped 1 base, with 17 bases sitting between them. The CDR3 is CASGPLNQGCQETQYF. CDR3 nucleotides: TGTGCTAGTGGTCCACTAAATCAGGGTTGCCAAGAGACCCAGTACTTC.

The chain uses TRBV11-2 and TRBJ1-5; 10 positions agree with TRBD1. CDR1 and CDR2 from the germline V gene are SGHAT and FQNNGV. The length of the CDR3 is 16 residues. V was clipped by 5 bases and J by 1 base; unmatched bases: 5. In DNA, the CDR3 is TGTGCCAGCAGCCAGGGGGACAGGGGAAGCAATCAGCCCCAGCATTTT. Encoded protein: CASSQGDRGSNQPQHF.

The chain links TRBV11-3 to TRBJ2-2; possibly TRBD1 or TRBD2 for D (5 bases each). CDR3 size: 14 residues. Germline values: CDR1 SGHNT, CDR2 YENEEA. V lost 5 bases and J lost 0, with 7 bases in between. CDR3 residues: CASSVGPNTGELFF. The CDR3 nucleotides are TGTGCCAGCAGCGTGGGACCGAACACCGGGGAGCTGTTTTTT. Supplemented by reference TRBV11-3 and TRBJ2-2, the full variable domain reads EAGVVQSPRYKIIEKKQPVAFWCNPISGHNTLYWYLQNLGQGPELLIRYENEEAVDDSQLPKDRFSAERLKGVDSTLKIQPAELGDSAVYLCASSVGPNTGELFFGEGSRLTVL.

The table lists this clone with a few counts. The chain combines TRBV3-1 (or the pseudogene TRBV3-2) with TRBJ2-5; weak D call: TRBD1 (5 bases). Trimming stripped 4 bases from V and 5 bases from J, with 11 bases between. This CDR3 contains 13 residues. Germline V gives CDR1 LGHDT, CDR2 YNNKEL (reference sequence). Here the CDR3 reads CASSLKGAETQYF. CDR3 nucleotide sequence: TGTGCCAGCAGCCTCAAAGGGGCGGAGACCCAGTACTTC.

The chain combines TRBV6-5 with TRBJ2-7, with 10 nucleotides matching TRBD1. V shed 6 bases and J 5 bases; nucleotides not matched to a gene: 4. The CDR3 length is 13 residues. CDR1 is MNHEY and CDR2 is SVGAGI in the germline V gene. For the CDR3, the DNA is TGTGCCAGCAGGCGGACAGGGGGTGACGAGCAGTACGTC. It specifies CASRRTGGDEQYV.